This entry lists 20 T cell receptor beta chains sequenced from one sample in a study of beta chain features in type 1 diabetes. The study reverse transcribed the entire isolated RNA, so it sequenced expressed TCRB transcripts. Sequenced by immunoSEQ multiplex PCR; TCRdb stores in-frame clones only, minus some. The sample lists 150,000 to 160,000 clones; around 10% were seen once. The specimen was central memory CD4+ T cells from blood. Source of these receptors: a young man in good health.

CDR3 amino acids: CASSVGLAGASTDTQYF. The CDR3, as DNA: TGTGCCAGCAGCGTCGGACTAGCGGGGGCTAGCACAGATACGCAGTATTTT. V is TRBV5-5 and J is TRBJ2-3; 13 bases line up with TRBD2. This CDR3 is 17 amino acids long. The V gene end was trimmed by 4 bases and the J gene end by 0 bases; junction bases not matched to a gene: 5. Germline V gene data show CDR1 as SGHKS and CDR2 as YYEKEE (reference sequence).

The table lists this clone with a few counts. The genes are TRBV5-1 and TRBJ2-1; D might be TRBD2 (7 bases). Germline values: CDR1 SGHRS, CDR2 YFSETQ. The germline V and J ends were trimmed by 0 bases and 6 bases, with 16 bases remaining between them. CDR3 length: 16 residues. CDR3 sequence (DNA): TGCGCCAGCAGCTTGGGTCTAGCGGAGGGGGTCAATGAGCAGTTCTTC. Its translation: CASSLGLAEGVNEQFF.

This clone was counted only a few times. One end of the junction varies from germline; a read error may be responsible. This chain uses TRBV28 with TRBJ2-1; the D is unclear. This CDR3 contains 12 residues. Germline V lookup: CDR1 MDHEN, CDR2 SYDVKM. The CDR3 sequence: CASSLLGLLLLF. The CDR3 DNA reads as TGTGCCAGCAGTTTACTGGGCCTCCTCCTCCTCTTC.

The CDR3 sequence: CASSRRWTSGPSNTGELFF. CDR3 sequence (DNA): TGCGCCAGCAGCCGTCGCTGGACTAGCGGGCCCTCTAACACCGGGGAGCTGTTTTTT. V and J are TRBV4-1 and TRBJ2-2; 11 positions match TRBD2. V shed 4 bases and J 2 bases; nucleotides not matched to a gene: 12. CDR3 length: 19 residues. Per germline, CDR1 MGHRA and CDR2 YSYEKL.

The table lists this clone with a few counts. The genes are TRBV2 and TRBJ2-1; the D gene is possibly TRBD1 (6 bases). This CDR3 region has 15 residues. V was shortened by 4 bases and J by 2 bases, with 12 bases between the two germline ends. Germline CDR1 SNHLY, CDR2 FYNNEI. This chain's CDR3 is CASSVGQLTYNEQFF. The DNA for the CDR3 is TGTGCCAGCAGTGTTGGACAGCTAACCTACAATGAGCAGTTCTTC.

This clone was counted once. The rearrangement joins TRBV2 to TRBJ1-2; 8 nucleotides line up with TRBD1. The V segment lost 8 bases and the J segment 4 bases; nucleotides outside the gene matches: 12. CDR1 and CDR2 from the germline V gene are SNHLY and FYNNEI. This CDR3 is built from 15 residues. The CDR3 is CASQMETGAIYGYTF. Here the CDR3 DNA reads TGTGCCAGCCAGATGGAGACAGGGGCGATCTATGGCTACACCTTC.

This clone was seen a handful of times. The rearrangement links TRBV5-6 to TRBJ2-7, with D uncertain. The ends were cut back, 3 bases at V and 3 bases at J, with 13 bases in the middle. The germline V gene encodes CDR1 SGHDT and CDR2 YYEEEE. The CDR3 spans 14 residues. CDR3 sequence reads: CASSYNDGLYEQYF. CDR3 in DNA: TGTGCCAGCAGCTACAATGACGGCCTCTACGAGCAGTACTTC.

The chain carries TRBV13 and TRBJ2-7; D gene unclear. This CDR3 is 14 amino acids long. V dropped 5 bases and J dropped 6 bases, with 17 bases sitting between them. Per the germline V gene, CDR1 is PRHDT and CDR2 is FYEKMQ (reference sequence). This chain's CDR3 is CASSIRQIAGEQYF. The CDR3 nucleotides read TGTGCCAGCAGCATCAGACAAATAGCCGGCGAGCAGTACTTC.

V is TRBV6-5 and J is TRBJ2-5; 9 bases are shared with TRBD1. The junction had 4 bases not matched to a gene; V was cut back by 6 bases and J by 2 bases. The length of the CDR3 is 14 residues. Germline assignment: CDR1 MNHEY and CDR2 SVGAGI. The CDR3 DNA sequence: TGTGCCAGCAGCCTAGGGACAGGGCAAGAGACCCAGTACTTC. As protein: CASSLGTGQETQYF.

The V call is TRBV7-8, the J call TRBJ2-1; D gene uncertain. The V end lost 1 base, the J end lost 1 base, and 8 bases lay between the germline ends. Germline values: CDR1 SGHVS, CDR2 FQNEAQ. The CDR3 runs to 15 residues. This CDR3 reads CASSLVGNSYNEQFF. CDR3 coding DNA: TGTGCCAGCAGCTTAGTAGGCAATTCCTACAATGAGCAGTTCTTC.

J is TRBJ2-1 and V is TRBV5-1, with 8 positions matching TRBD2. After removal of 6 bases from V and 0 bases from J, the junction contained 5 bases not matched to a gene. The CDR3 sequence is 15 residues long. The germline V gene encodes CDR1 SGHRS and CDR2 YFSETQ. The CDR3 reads CASKISGISYNEQFF. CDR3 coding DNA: TGCGCCAGCAAGATTAGCGGGATCTCCTACAATGAGCAGTTCTTC.

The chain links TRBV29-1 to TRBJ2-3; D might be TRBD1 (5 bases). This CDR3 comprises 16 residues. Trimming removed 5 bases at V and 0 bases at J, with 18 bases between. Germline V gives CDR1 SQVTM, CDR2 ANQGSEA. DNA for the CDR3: TGCAGCGTTCGTCGACAGCCCCTTACCAGCACAGATACGCAGTATTTT. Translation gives CSVRRQPLTSTDTQYF.

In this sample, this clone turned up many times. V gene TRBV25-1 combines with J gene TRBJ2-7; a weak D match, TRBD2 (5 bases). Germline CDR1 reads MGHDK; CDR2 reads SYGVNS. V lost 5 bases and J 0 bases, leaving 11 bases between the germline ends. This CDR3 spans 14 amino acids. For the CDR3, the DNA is TGTGCCAGCAGTCTAGCCCGGAGCTCCTACGAGCAGTACTTC. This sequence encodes CASSLARSSYEQYF.

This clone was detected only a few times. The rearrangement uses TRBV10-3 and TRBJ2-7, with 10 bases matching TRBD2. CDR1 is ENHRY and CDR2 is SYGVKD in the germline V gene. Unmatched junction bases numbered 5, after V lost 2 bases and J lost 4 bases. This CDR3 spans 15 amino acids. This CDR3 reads CAISEPETSGYEQYF. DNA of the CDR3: TGTGCCATCAGTGAGCCAGAGACTAGCGGGTACGAGCAGTACTTC.

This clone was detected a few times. The CDR3, as DNA: TGTGCCTGGAGTGTACAGGGCCCGAACACCGGGGAGCTGTTTTTT. This sequence encodes CAWSVQGPNTGELFF. The V gene is TRBV30, the J gene TRBJ2-2, with D tentatively TRBD1 (6 bases). CDR3 length equals 15 residues. V lost 0 bases to trimming and J lost 0 bases, with 8 bases between them. Germline assignment: CDR1 GTSNPN and CDR2 SVGIG (reference sequence).

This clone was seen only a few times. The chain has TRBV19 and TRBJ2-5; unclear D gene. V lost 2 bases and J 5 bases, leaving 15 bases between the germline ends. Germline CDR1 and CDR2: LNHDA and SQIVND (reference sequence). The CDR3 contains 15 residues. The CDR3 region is CASSIRELGKETQYF. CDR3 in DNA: TGTGCCAGTAGTATAAGAGAACTGGGGAAGGAGACCCAGTACTTC.

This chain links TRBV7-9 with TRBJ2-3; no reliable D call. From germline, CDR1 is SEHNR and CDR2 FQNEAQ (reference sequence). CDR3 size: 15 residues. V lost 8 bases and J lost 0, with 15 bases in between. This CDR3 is CASGSGRASTDTQYF. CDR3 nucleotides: TGTGCCAGCGGCTCCGGCCGCGCTAGCACAGATACGCAGTATTTT.

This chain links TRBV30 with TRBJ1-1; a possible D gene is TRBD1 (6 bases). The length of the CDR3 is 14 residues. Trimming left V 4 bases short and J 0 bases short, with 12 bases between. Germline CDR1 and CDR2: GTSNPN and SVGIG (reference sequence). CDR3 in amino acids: CAWTRGQLNTEAFF. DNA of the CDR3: TGTGCCTGGACAAGAGGACAGTTGAACACTGAAGCTTTCTTT.

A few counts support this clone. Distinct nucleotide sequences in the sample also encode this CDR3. CDR3 nucleotides: TGTGCCAGCAGGGGACAGGGGGGCACAGATACGCAGTATTTT. This codes for CASRGQGGTDTQYF. The V and J genes are TRBV9 and TRBJ2-3; 11 nucleotides agree with TRBD1. Germline V CDR1 and CDR2: SGDLS, YYNGEE. Unmatched junction bases numbered 0, after V lost 5 bases and J lost 1 base. This CDR3 region has 14 residues.

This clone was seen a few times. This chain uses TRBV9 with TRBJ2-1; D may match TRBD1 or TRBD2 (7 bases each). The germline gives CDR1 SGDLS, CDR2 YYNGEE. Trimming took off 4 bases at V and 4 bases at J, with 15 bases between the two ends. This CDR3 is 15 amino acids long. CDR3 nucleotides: TGTGCCAGCAGCCCCAGGGAGGGGGCTTACAATGAGCAGTTCTTC. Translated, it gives CASSPREGAYNEQFF.